A single sample is the source of the 20 T cell receptor beta chains below, sequenced in a study of metastatic and nonmetastatic thyroid tumors. TCRdb re-called the PCR reads through MiXCR. The data show fewer than 35,000 clones, less than 30% seen once. Patients underwent thyroid surgery, and none had received any treatment before it. Sequencing was carried out using blood. These receptor sequences come from a female donor with papillary thyroid cancer or a benign thyroid nodule (not recorded which). Some clones in this sample may be carry-over from other donors' samples.

A note on this clone: At one of its ends the junction is not consistent with the germline gene, which may arise from a read error. This chain uses TRBV20-1 with TRBJ2-1; 10 nucleotides line up with TRBD2. The V gene's germline CDR1 is DFQATT and CDR2 SNEGSKA (reference sequence). There are 15 residues in the CDR3. This chain's CDR3 is CSANPGLATYNERFF. Here the CDR3 DNA reads TGCAGTGCCAATCCGGGACTAGCGACCTACAATGAGCGGTTCTTC.

The chain's CDR3 is CASSFVRAEQFF. Here the CDR3 DNA reads TGTGCCAGCAGTTTTGTCAGGGCTGAGCAGTTCTTC. This sequence joins TRBV12-3 or TRBV12-4 and TRBJ2-1, with D possibly matching TRBD1 (5 bases). V lost 3 bases to trimming and J lost 9 bases, with 9 bases between them. CDR3 length equals 12 residues.

This clone was recorded a few times. The chain joins TRBV6-1 to TRBJ1-2; 7 bases map to TRBD1. CDR3 length: 17 residues. The germline gives CDR1 MNHNS, CDR2 SASEGT. After removal of 6 bases from V and 5 bases from J, the junction contained 18 bases not matched to a gene. This CDR3 reads CASSSGTASGRGYGYTF. The CDR3 region has the DNA TGTGCCAGCAGCTCCGGGACAGCCTCCGGTCGGGGATATGGCTACACCTTC.

The CDR3 here is CASSLGTGEPGELFF. The CDR3 DNA is TGCGCCAGCAGCCTCGGGACAGGGGAACCCGGGGAGCTGTTTTTT. J is TRBJ2-2 and V is TRBV5-1; 10 positions match TRBD1. With 4 bases clipped from V and 6 bases from J, the junction kept 6 bases outside the gene matches. The CDR3 contains 15 residues. In germline, CDR1 is SGHRS, CDR2 YFSETQ.

This clone was seen a few times. The chain joins TRBV19 to TRBJ2-1; 13 positions match TRBD2. V lost 6 bases to trimming and J lost 9 bases; unmatched junction nucleotides: 11. The CDR3 is 16 residues long. The germline gives CDR1 LNHDA, CDR2 SQIVND (reference sequence). CDR3: CASSHLTSGRAGEQFF. The CDR3 bases are TGTGCCAGTAGCCACCTCACTAGCGGGAGGGCGGGTGAGCAGTTCTTC.

This clone was observed at least ten times. The chain recombines TRBV7-6 with TRBJ2-2, with 8 nucleotides matching TRBD2. From germline, CDR1 is SGHVS and CDR2 FNYEAQ. The CDR3 runs 17 residues. The J segment lost 5 bases and the V segment lost 3 bases, leaving 11 bases of the junction unmatched. CDR3 in amino acids: CASSFFGASGSTGELFF. As DNA, the CDR3 is TGTGCCAGCAGCTTTTTCGGGGCTAGCGGGTCTACCGGGGAGCTGTTTTTT.

This clone occurred a few times. The chain couples TRBV16 to TRBJ1-2; 9 bases agree with TRBD1. The CDR3 is 15 residues long. Germline V CDR1 and CDR2: KGHSY, FQNENV. Trimming at V came to 4 bases and at J to 8 bases, leaving 11 bases not matched to a gene. CDR3 sequence (DNA): TGTGCCAGCAGCCTTACAGGGGGCCGATCGGAGGGCTACACCTTC. It is translated as CASSLTGGRSEGYTF. Full variable domain (missing parts from reference TRBV16 and TRBJ1-2): GEEVAQTPKHLVRGEGQKAKLYCAPIKGHSYVFWYQQVLKNEFKFLISFQNENVFDETGMPKERFSAKCLPNSPCSLEIQATKLEDSAVYFCASSLTGGRSEGYTFGSGTRLTVV.

This clone was seen a handful of times. This rearrangement joins TRBV6-1 to TRBJ1-6; D is undetermined. The V gene's germline CDR1 is MNHNS and CDR2 SASEGT. The CDR3 is made up of 14 amino acids. Trimming removed 6 bases from V and 10 bases from J, with 16 bases in between. CDR3 protein: CASRTKRGTSPLHF. The CDR3 DNA is TGTGCCAGCAGAACGAAGCGGGGTACCTCACCCCTCCACTTT.

This clone has just a few counts. The chain couples TRBV7-8 to TRBJ1-2; no firm D call. Germline lookup yields CDR1 SGHVS and CDR2 FQNEAQ. The CDR3 covers 13 residues. Trimming stripped 6 bases from V and 4 bases from J, with 12 bases between. The CDR3 spells CASSKEQIYGYTF. The CDR3 DNA follows: TGTGCCAGCAGTAAGGAGCAAATCTATGGCTACACCTTC.

This clone has ten or more counts. CDR3 residues: CSARDGSSGTGLSEQYF. CDR3 bases: TGCAGTGCTAGAGATGGGAGCTCCGGGACAGGCCTCTCCGAGCAGTACTTC. This sequence joins TRBV20-1 and TRBJ2-7; 8 bases line up with TRBD1. Germline CDR1 and CDR2: DFQATT and SNEGSKA (reference sequence). Unmatched junction bases numbered 16, after V lost 0 bases and J lost 6 bases. The CDR3 covers 17 residues.

This clone was detected many times. The chain recombines TRBV9 with TRBJ2-2; 7 nucleotides line up with TRBD1. J gave up 1 base and V 3 bases, and 3 bases lay outside the gene matches. The CDR3 totals 15 residues. Germline V CDR1 and CDR2: SGDLS, YYNGEE. The CDR3 nucleotides read TGTGCCAGCAGCGAGGACAGGTGGAACACCGGGGAGCTGTTTTTT. This translates into CASSEDRWNTGELFF.

This clone came up a few times. It may be a read error: a sequence one base away is much more abundant. Other DNA sequences in the sample encode the same CDR3. V and J are TRBV28 and TRBJ1-1, with TRBD1 identical over 7 bases. Germline CDR1 and CDR2: MDHEN and SYDVKM. The CDR3 is 15 amino acids. The J segment lost 5 bases and the V segment lost 5 bases, leaving 11 bases of the junction unmatched. The CDR3 here is CASSPLDGTATEAFF. As DNA, the CDR3 is TGTGCCAGCAGTCCACTAGATGGGACAGCGACTGAAGCTTTCTTT.

The chain couples TRBV20-1 to TRBJ2-7; D gene ambiguous. CDR1 DFQATT and CDR2 SNEGSKA come from the germline V gene (reference sequence). Deletions cut 2 bases from V and 3 bases from J, with 14 bases between. The CDR3 covers 14 residues. The CDR3 loop reads CSARNRYRLYEQYF. The CDR3 DNA sequence: TGCAGTGCTAGAAACCGGTACAGACTCTACGAGCAGTACTTC.

By share, this clone counts as medium-sized. The chain links TRBV28 to TRBJ1-2; D is perhaps TRBD1 (5 bases). CDR3 length: 13 amino acids. V lost 5 bases, J lost 3 bases, and 10 bases lay in between. CDR1 MDHEN and CDR2 SYDVKM come from the germline V gene. The CDR3 reads CASSTSGYYGYTF. In DNA, the CDR3 is TGTGCCAGCAGTACTTCAGGGTACTATGGCTACACCTTC.

This clone was found many times. The rearrangement joins TRBV6-1 to TRBJ2-7; 7 bases fit TRBD2. The CDR3 sequence is 13 residues long. Germline V gives CDR1 MNHNS, CDR2 SASEGT. J was trimmed by 2 bases and V by 7 bases; bases with no gene match: 5. CDR3 sequence (DNA): TGTGCCAGCATCCCGGGAGGTCCCTACGAGCAGTACTTC. It translates to CASIPGGPYEQYF.

In its sample, this clone was seen many times. A clone one base away is much larger, so this may be a read error. The chain carries TRBV12-3 or TRBV12-4 and TRBJ2-1; a weak D match, TRBD2 (6 bases). This CDR3 region has 15 residues. The CDR3 bases are TGTGCCAGCAGCGTGGCGGGGAGCTCCGACAATGAGCAGTTCTTC. It translates to CASSVAGSSDNEQFF.

Relative to its sample, this clone is medium-sized. This chain uses TRBV10-3 with TRBJ2-7; 8 nucleotides match TRBD1. The CDR3 consists of 16 residues. CDR1 and CDR2 (germline): ENHRY, SYGVKD. Losses at the gene ends were 2 bases for V and 3 bases for J; bases not matched to a gene: 9. The CDR3 sequence: CAISEAQGVVLYEQYF. The CDR3 DNA follows: TGTGCCATCAGTGAGGCACAGGGGGTCGTTCTCTACGAGCAGTACTTC.

This sequence joins TRBV2 and TRBJ2-6; the D gene could be TRBD1 or TRBD2 (5 bases each). Germline lookup yields CDR1 SNHLY and CDR2 FYNNEI. The CDR3 covers 16 residues. Trimming took 5 bases from V and 0 from J, leaving 11 bases between them. CDR3 region: CASSWDGRSGANVLTF. CDR3 in DNA: TGTGCCAGCAGTTGGGACGGACGCTCTGGGGCCAACGTCCTGACTTTC.

The chain carries TRBV20-1 and TRBJ2-1; 9 bases agree with TRBD2. The V gene end was trimmed by 3 bases and the J gene end by 3 bases; junction bases not matched to a gene: 12. The CDR3 runs to 17 residues. The germline V gene encodes CDR1 DFQATT and CDR2 SNEGSKA (reference sequence). The CDR3 reads CSASQGLAQLVYNEQFF. The CDR3 DNA is TGCAGTGCTAGTCAAGGACTAGCGCAACTAGTCTACAATGAGCAGTTCTTC.

V is TRBV7-3 and J is TRBJ2-1; tentative D call: TRBD2 (5 bases). Germline V gives CDR1 SGHTA, CDR2 FQGTGA. V lost 5 bases and J lost 1, with 9 bases in between. The CDR3 consists of 14 residues. CDR3 nucleotide sequence: TGTGCCAGCAGCCCCAGCGGTTCCTACAATGAGCAGTTCTTC. Residues: CASSPSGSYNEQFF.